This entry lists 11 T cell receptor beta chains sequenced from one sample in a study of blood T cell repertoires in COVID-19. The table came from immunoSEQ multiplex PCR; TCRdb's copy has only in-frame clones and leaves some out. The data hold approximately 210,000 clones, with over 75% observed a single time. The sequenced sample consisted of peripheral blood. The receptor source for this set is a woman aged 40 to 49 with acute or convalescent COVID-19.

V usage is TRBV2 and J usage is TRBJ1-6; 8 positions match TRBD1. Trimming removed 11 bases from V and 7 bases from J; junction bases left unmatched: 4. The CDR3 runs 12 residues. CDR1 and CDR2 from the germline V gene are SNHLY and FYNNEI. CDR3 DNA: TGTGCCGGACAGGGAGGAAATTCACCCCTCCACTTT. Amino acids: CAGQGGNSPLHF.

The chain employs TRBV10-3 and TRBJ1-3; D unclear. CDR3 length equals 13 residues. The germline V gene has CDR1 ENHRY and CDR2 SYGVKD. The germline V and J ends were trimmed by 10 bases and 0 bases, with 10 bases remaining between them. The CDR3 region is CATRESSGNTIYF. CDR3 DNA sequence: TGTGCCACCCGAGAGAGCTCTGGAAACACCATATATTTT.

This chain connects TRBV27 to TRBJ1-5, with 8 bases lining up with TRBD1. Germline V gene data show CDR1 as MNHEY and CDR2 as SMNVEV (reference sequence). Trimming cost V 3 bases and J 7 bases; bases outside gene matches: 5. This CDR3 comprises 14 residues. The CDR3 nucleotides are TGTGCCAGCAGTTTTAACAGGGGGGGACAGCCCCAGCATTTT. The encoded protein is CASSFNRGGQPQHF.

The rearrangement uses TRBV4-1 and TRBJ1-5; possibly TRBD1 for D (5 bases). Trimming shortened V by 3 bases and J by 6 bases, and 21 bases separated the two germline ends. Germline CDR1 is MGHRA and CDR2 is YSYEKL. CDR3 length equals 17 residues. CDR3 loop: CASSQNDPGRRGQPQHF. The CDR3 bases are TGCGCCAGCAGCCAGAATGATCCAGGGCGGAGGGGTCAGCCCCAGCATTTT.

The genes are TRBV7-2 and TRBJ2-1, with D unresolved. V was shortened by 5 bases and J by 5 bases, with 16 bases between the two germline ends. CDR3 length: 15 amino acids. Germline V lookup: CDR1 SGHTA, CDR2 FQGNSA. As DNA, the CDR3 is TGTGCCAGCAGCCCCCGCTACTCTCGTCACAATGAGCAGTTCTTC. This translates into CASSPRYSRHNEQFF.

This clone was seen a single time. The chain combines TRBV10-3 with TRBJ2-5; D gene unclear. V was shortened by 0 bases and J by 7 bases, with 9 bases between the two germline ends. This CDR3 has 13 residues. The germline gives CDR1 ENHRY, CDR2 SYGVKD. For the CDR3, the DNA is TGTGCCATCAGTGAGTCTACTCAAAGGACCCAGTACTTC. This encodes CAISESTQRTQYF.

The CDR3: CASTPGGGYEKLFF. The CDR3 DNA sequence: TGTGCCAGTACCCCCGGGGGGGGGTATGAAAAACTGTTTTTT. This chain joins TRBV19 and TRBJ1-4; perhaps TRBD1 as D (5 bases). The CDR3 length is 14 residues. Germline CDR1 and CDR2: LNHDA and SQIVND (reference sequence). V lost 7 bases, J lost 6 bases, and 15 bases lay in between.

CDR3 region: CASSPALAVRTDTQYF. CDR3 coding DNA: TGTGCCAGCTCACCAGCCCTAGCGGTACGCACAGATACGCAGTATTTT. This rearrangement joins TRBV18 to TRBJ2-3; TRBD2 matches at 7 bases. Trimming removed 2 bases from V and 1 base from J; junction bases left unmatched: 6. This CDR3 is 16 amino acids long. Germline V gives CDR1 KGHSH, CDR2 LQKENI. The variable domain in full, with the rest retrieved from reference TRBV18 and TRBJ2-3, is NAGVMQNPRHLVRRRGQEARLRCSPMKGHSHVYWYRQLPEEGLKFMVYLQKENIIDESGMPKERFSAEFPKEGPSILRIQQVVRGDSAAYFCASSPALAVRTDTQYFGPGTRLTVL.

This chain uses TRBV19 with TRBJ1-2, with 7 bases matching TRBD1. J lost 1 base, V lost 7 bases, and 6 bases had no gene match. Germline CDR1 and CDR2: LNHDA and SQIVND (reference sequence). This CDR3 contains 14 residues. CDR3 in amino acids: CASTGTVFNYGYTF. CDR3 nucleotides: TGTGCCAGTACCGGGACAGTTTTTAACTATGGCTACACCTTC.

The V gene is TRBV14, the J gene TRBJ2-3, with 10 bases matching TRBD2. The V and J ends lost 1 base and 8 bases, in that order; junction bases with no gene match: 9. Germline values: CDR1 SGHDN, CDR2 FVKESK. The CDR3 is 16 residues long. CDR3 nucleotides: TGTGCCAGCAGCCAAGGTCTAGCGGGGGCAGGAGGTACGCAGTATTTT. Translated: CASSQGLAGAGGTQYF.

The rearrangement joins TRBV27 to TRBJ1-2; D not resolved. CDR3 size: 13 residues. Per the germline V gene, CDR1 is MNHEY and CDR2 is SMNVEV (reference sequence). Trimming cost V 2 bases and J 2 bases, with 6 bases left between them. The CDR3 DNA sequence: TGTGCCAGCAGTTTAGCCCGGAACTATGGCTACACCTTC. Residues: CASSLARNYGYTF.